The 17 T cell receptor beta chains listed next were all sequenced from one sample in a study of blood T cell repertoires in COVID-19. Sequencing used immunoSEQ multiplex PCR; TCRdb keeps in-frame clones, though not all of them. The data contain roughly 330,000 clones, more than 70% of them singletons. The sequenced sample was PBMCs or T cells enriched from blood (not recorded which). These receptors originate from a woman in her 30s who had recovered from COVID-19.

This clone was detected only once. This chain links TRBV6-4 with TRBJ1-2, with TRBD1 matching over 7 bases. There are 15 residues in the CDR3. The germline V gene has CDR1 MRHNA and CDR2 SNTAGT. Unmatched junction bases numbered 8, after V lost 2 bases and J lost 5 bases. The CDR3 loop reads CASSDTGQSAYGYTF. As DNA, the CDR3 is TGTGCCAGCAGTGACACGGGACAGAGCGCTTATGGCTACACCTTC.

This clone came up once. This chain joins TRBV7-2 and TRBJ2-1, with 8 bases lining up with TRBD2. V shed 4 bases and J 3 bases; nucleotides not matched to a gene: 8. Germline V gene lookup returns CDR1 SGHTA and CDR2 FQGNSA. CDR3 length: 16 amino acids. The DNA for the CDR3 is TGTGCCAGCAGCTCCGATTTGGCGGGGGGCTACAATGAGCAGTTCTTC. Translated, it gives CASSSDLAGGYNEQFF.

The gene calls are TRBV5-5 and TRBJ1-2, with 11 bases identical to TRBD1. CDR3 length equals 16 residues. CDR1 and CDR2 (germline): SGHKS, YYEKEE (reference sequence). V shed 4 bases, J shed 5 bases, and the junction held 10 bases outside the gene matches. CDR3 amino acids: CASSRDRGSAGYGYTF. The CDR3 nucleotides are TGTGCCAGCAGCCGGGACAGGGGGTCGGCAGGTTATGGCTACACCTTC.

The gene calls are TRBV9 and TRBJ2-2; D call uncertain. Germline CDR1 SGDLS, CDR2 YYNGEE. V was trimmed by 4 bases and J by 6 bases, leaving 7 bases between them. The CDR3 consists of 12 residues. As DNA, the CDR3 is TGTGCCAGCAGCCCCTCGGCCGGGGAGCTGTTTTTT. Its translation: CASSPSAGELFF.

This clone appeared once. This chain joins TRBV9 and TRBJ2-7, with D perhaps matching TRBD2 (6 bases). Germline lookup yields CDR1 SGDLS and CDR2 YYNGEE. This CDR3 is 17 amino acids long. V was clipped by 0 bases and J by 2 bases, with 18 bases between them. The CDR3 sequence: CASSVDVEGEVPYEQYF. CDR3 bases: TGTGCCAGCAGCGTAGATGTGGAAGGGGAGGTCCCCTACGAGCAGTACTTC.

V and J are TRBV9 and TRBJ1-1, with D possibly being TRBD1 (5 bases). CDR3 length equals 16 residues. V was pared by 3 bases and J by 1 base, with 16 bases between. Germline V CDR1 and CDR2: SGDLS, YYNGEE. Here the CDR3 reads CASSAPGGGTNTEAFF. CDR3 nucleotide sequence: TGTGCCAGCAGCGCCCCCGGGGGGGGGACGAACACTGAAGCTTTCTTT.

CDR3 nucleotide sequence: TGTGCCAGCACTGTAGGGGGCTACTCCTACGAGCAGTACTTC. This translates into CASTVGGYSYEQYF. V is TRBV6-5 and J is TRBJ2-7, with 7 positions matching TRBD1. In germline, CDR1 is MNHEY, CDR2 SVGAGI. V shed 7 bases, J shed 0 bases, and the junction held 6 bases outside the gene matches. The CDR3 covers 14 residues.

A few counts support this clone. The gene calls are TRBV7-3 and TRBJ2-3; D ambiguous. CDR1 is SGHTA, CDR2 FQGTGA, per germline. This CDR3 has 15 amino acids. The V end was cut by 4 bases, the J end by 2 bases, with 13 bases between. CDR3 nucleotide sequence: TGTGCCAGCAGCTCGCGCGGCGGAACCACAGATACGCAGTATTTT. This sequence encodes CASSSRGGTTDTQYF. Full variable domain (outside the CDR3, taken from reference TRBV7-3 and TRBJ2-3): GAGVSQTPSNKVTEKGKYVELRCDPISGHTALYWYRQSLGQGPEFLIYFQGTGAADDSGLPNDRFFAVRPEGSVSTLKIQRTERGDSAVYLCASSSRGGTTDTQYFGPGTRLTVL.

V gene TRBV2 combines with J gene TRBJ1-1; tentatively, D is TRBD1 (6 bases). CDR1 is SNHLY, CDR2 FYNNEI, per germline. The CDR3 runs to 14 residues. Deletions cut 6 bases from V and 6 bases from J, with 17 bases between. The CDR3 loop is CASSDVGGAAEAFF. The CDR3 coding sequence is TGTGCCAGCAGCGATGTCGGGGGGGCCGCTGAAGCTTTCTTT.

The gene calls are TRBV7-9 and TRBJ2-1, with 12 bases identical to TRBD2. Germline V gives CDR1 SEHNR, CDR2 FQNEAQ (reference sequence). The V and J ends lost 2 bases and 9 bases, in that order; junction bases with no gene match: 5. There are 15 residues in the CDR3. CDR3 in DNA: TGTGCCAGCAGCTTACCGGGACTAGCGGGCACTGAGCAGTTCTTC. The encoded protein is CASSLPGLAGTEQFF. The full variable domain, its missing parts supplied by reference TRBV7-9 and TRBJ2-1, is DTGVSQNPRHKITKRGQNVTFRCDPISEHNRLYWYRQTLGQGPEFLTYFQNEAQLEKSRLLSDRFSAERPKGSFSTLEIQRTEQGDSAMYLCASSLPGLAGTEQFFGPGTRLTVL.

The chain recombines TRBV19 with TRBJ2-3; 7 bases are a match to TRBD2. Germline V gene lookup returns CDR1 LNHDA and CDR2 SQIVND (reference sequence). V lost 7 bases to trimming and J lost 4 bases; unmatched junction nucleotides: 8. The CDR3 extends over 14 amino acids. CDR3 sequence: CASMRSGVADTQYF. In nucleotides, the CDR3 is TGTGCCAGTATGAGGAGCGGGGTTGCAGATACGCAGTATTTT.

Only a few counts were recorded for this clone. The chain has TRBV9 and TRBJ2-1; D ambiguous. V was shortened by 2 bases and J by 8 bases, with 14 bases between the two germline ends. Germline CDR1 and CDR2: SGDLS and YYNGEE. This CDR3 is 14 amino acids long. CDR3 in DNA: TGTGCCAGCAGCGTTGCATCGAATCGGGATGAGCAGTTCTTC. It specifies CASSVASNRDEQFF.

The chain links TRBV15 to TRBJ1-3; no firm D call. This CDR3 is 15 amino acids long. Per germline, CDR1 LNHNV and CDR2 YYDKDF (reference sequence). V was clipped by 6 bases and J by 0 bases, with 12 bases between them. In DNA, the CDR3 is TGTGCCACCAGTAATCCGGGATTCTCTGGAAACACCATATATTTT. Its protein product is CATSNPGFSGNTIYF. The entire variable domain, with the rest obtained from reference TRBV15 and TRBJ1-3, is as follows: DAMVIQNPRYQVTQFGKPVTLSCSQTLNHNVMYWYQQKSSQAPKLLFHYYDKDFNNEADTPDNFQSRRPNTSFCFLDIRSPGLGDTAMYLCATSNPGFSGNTIYFGEGSWLTVV.

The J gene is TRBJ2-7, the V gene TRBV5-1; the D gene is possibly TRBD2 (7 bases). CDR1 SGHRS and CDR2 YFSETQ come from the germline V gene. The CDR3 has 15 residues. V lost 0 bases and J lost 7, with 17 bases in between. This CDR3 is CASSLVGGAGLEQYF. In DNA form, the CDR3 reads TGCGCCAGCAGCTTGGTTGGGGGGGCCGGTTTAGAGCAGTACTTC.

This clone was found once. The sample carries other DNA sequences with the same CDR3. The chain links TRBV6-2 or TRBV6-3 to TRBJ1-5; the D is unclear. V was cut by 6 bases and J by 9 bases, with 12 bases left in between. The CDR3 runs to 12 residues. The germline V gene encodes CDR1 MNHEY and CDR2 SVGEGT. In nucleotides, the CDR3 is TGTGCCAGCAGCCCACGAGGGAGGCCCCAGCATTTT. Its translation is CASSPRGRPQHF.

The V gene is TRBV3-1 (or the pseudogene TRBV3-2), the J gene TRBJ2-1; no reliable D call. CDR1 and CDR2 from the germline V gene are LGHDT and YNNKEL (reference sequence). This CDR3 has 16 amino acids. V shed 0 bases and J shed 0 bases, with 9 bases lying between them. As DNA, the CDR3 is TGTGCCAGCAGCCAAGAAGCCCTCCTCTCCTACAATGAGCAGTTCTTC. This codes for CASSQEALLSYNEQFF.

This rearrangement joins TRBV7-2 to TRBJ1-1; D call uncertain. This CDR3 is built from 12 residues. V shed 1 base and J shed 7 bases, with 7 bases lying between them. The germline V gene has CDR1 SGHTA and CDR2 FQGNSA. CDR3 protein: CASSLVSLEAFF. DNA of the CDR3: TGTGCCAGCAGCTTAGTGAGCCTTGAAGCTTTCTTT.